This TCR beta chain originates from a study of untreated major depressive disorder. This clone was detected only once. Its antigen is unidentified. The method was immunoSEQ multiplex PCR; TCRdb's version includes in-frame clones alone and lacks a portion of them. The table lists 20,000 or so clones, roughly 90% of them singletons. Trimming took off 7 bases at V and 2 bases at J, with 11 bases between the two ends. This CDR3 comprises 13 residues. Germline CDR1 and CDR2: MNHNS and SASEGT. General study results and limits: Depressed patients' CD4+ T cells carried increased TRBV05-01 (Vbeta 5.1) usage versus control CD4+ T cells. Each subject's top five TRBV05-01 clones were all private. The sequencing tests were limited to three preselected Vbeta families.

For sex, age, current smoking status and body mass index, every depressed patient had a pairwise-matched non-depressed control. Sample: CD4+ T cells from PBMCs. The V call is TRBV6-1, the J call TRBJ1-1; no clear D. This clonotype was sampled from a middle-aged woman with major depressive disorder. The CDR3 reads CASKSQTNTEAFF. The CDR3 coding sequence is TGTGCCAGCAAGTCACAAACAAACACTGAAGCTTTCTTT.